The TCR beta chain described here comes from a study of T cell repertoires in cytomegalovirus infection (dated by TCRdb to between 2017 and 2020). About the full investigation: Donor HLA type was relevant to the analysis, as public TCR beta signatures indicated carriage of CMV infection together with the matching HLA type. Overall study results and their limits: Cumulative frequency of public TCR beta family members discriminated carriers of CMV infection plus the relevant HLA type in this cohort and an independent 352-donor cohort. The ex vivo response was dominated by HLA-C-restricted CMV-specific TCR beta clonotypes, which also provided the single most frequent clonotype in two of eight donors.

This clonotype occurred many times. Its specific antigen is unknown. No base quality information exists; no much larger clone differs at one position. Sequencing instrument: Illumina HiSeq 1500. Starting from the raw public reads, TCRdb applied fastp trimming at Q25, assembled clones with MiXCR and retained in-frame beta chains. When rows share a CDR3 protein, they turn into one entry using the most common DNA and genes. The sample table records a few hundred thousand distinct CDR3 sequences; approximately 18% of these occur just once. Around 8.6% of the sample belongs to the ten largest clones. The TCR comes from a human donor in good health (CMV status not recorded). Some clones in this sample may be carry-over from other donors' samples. The material sequenced was PBMCs.

The DNA is TGTGCCATCAGTGAGGGTCCCTCTGGAAACACCATATATTTT. It specifies CAISEGPSGNTIYF. In this chain, TRBV10-3 is recombined with TRBJ1-3; the D gene identity is not certain. CDR1 and CDR2, looked up from the germline V gene, are ENHRY and SYGVKD. Spanning cysteine to phenylalanine, the CDR3 consists of 14 amino acids. Just the 42-base CDR3 DNA is kept, in frame starting at base 1. V drops 2 bases and J drops 0 bases, leaving 5 bases in between.